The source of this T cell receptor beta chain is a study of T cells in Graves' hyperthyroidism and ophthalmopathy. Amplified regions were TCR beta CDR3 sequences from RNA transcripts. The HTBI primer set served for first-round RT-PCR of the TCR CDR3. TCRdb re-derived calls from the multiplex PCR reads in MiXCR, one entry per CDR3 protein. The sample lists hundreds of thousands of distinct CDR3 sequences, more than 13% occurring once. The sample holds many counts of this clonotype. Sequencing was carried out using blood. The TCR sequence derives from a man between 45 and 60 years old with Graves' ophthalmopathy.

CDR3 amino acids: CASSLDLGSGGYTF. As DNA, the CDR3 is TGTGCCAGCAGCTTAGATCTAGGGTCGGGCGGCTACACCTTC. The chain has TRBV11-2 and TRBJ1-2; D is unresolved. V was cut by 0 bases and J by 8 bases, with 13 bases left in between. CDR1 SGHAT and CDR2 FQNNGV come from the germline V gene. The CDR3 length is 14 residues.